This T cell receptor (beta chain) was sequenced in a study of T cell repertoires in cytomegalovirus infection. Broader study findings: Identification of carriers of CMV plus the relevant HLA was achieved through cumulative public TCR beta family frequency.

From the reads, TCRdb called clonotypes with MiXCR, one entry per CDR3 protein. The data show 150,000 to 200,000 distinct CDR3 sequences, approximately 15% seen once. This clonotype was seen a few times. Antigen: not known. CDR3 length equals 15 residues. Trimming cost V 3 bases and J 8 bases; bases outside gene matches: 9. The germline V gene has CDR1 MNHEY and CDR2 SVGEGT. The rearrangement links TRBV6-2 or TRBV6-3 to TRBJ2-1; 8 bases map to TRBD1. Sample: PBMCs. The TCR was taken from a human donor in good health (CMV status not recorded). Some clones in this sample may be carry-over from other donors' samples. Here the CDR3 reads CASSYVGQGRDEQFF. The CDR3 DNA sequence: TGTGCCAGCAGTTATGTCGGACAGGGACGGGATGAGCAGTTCTTC.